The 5 T cell receptor beta chains below all came from one sample that was sequenced in a study of somatic mutations in cytotoxic T cells in rheumatoid arthritis. The method was immunoSEQ multiplex PCR; TCRdb's version includes in-frame clones alone and lacks a portion of them. The sample holds about 4,200 clones, roughly 72% seen once. The specimen sequenced was CD8+ T cells sorted from blood. The receptors were gathered from an adult with rheumatoid arthritis.

The gene calls are TRBV7-6 and TRBJ1-5; 8 bases fit TRBD1. V lost 2 bases and J lost 6; bases outside the gene matches: 6. The V gene's germline CDR1 is SGHVS and CDR2 FNYEAQ. CDR3 size: 15 residues. Here the CDR3 reads CASSLRTGFGQPQHF. CDR3 coding DNA: TGTGCCAGCAGCTTAAGGACAGGGTTTGGTCAGCCCCAGCATTTT. The full variable domain, its missing parts supplied by reference TRBV7-6 and TRBJ1-5, is GAGVSQSPRYKVTKRGQDVALRCDPISGHVSLYWYRQALGQGPEFLTYFNYEAQQDKSGLPNDRFSAERPEGSISTLTIQRTEQRDSAMYRCASSLRTGFGQPQHFGDGTRLSIL.

The gene calls are TRBV9 and TRBJ1-1; 7 positions agree with TRBD1. The V segment lost 4 bases and the J segment 7 bases; nucleotides outside the gene matches: 4. The CDR3 is 12 amino acids. Germline values: CDR1 SGDLS, CDR2 YYNGEE. CDR3 region: CASSLGGGEAFF. DNA of the CDR3: TGTGCCAGCAGCCTAGGGGGCGGTGAAGCTTTCTTT.

The V gene is TRBV19, the J gene TRBJ1-1; D is unclear. The germline gives CDR1 LNHDA, CDR2 SQIVND (reference sequence). V was shortened by 0 bases and J by 5 bases, with 10 bases between the two germline ends. The CDR3 has 14 amino acids. The CDR3 DNA sequence: TGTGCCAGTAGTATAGAAGGGAGTTGGACTGAAGCTTTCTTT. As protein: CASSIEGSWTEAFF.

The chain links TRBV9 to TRBJ1-1, with a weak D call TRBD1 (5 bases). Germline V gene lookup returns CDR1 SGDLS and CDR2 YYNGEE. Trimming took off 0 bases at V and 5 bases at J, with 11 bases between the two ends. CDR3 length: 14 residues. The CDR3 nucleotides read TGTGCCAGCAGCGTAGGATCGGGGGGAACTGAAGCTTTCTTT. This codes for CASSVGSGGTEAFF. Variable domain in full (rest from reference TRBV9 and TRBJ1-1): DSGVTQTPKHLITATGQRVTLRCSPRSGDLSVYWYQQSLDQGLQFLIQYYNGEERAKGNILERFSAQQFPDLHSELNLSSLELGDSALYFCASSVGSGGTEAFFGQGTRLTVV.

CDR3 protein: CASSAGPGNTIYF. The CDR3 DNA reads TGTGCCAGCAGCGCGGGCCCCGGAAACACCATATATTTT. The chain links TRBV2 to TRBJ1-3; the D is unclear. This CDR3 contains 13 residues. The V gene lost 6 bases and the J gene lost 4 bases, with 10 bases spanning the gap. Per the germline V gene, CDR1 is SNHLY and CDR2 is FYNNEI. The whole variable domain, filled in from reference TRBV2 and TRBJ1-3, reads EPEVTQTPSHQVTQMGQEVILRCVPISNHLYFYWYRQILGQKVEFLVSFYNNEISEKSEIFDDQFSVERPDGSNFTLKIRSTKLEDSAMYFCASSAGPGNTIYFGEGSWLTVV.